This entry describes one TCR beta chain. Its antigen specificity is not known. No base qualities exist here, and no much larger clone lies one base off it. The CDR3 covers 17 residues, taking in both the cysteine and the phenylalanine. Just CDR3 DNA is preserved here, 51 bases in frame from base 1. CDR1 and CDR2 are read off the germline V gene as LGHNA and YNFKEQ. The junction shows trimming of 4 bases on V and 4 bases on J, plus 19 bases between the germline ends. Participants in the prospective study were enrolled through a virtual design, were aged roughly 18 to 95 years, and lived in under 25 United States geographic areas. In the prospective study, participants were assigned to cohorts based on the clinical history participants reported in a screening survey and a study questionnaire. Mobile phlebotomists in the prospective study collected whole blood, serum and a nasopharyngeal or oropharyngeal swab from every participant. Additional blood draws and questionnaires over an approximately 2-month period could optionally be provided by prospective study participants. Before DNA extraction, blood samples from the prospective study were shipped at room temperature or frozen.

TCRbeta CDR3 regions were amplified from genomic DNA by means of the immunoSEQ Assay, a bias-controlled multiplex PCR. Per the authors' processing: The number of nucleated cells in each sample was estimated by amplification of reference gene primers within the assay. To quantify the absolute abundance of each unique TCRbeta CDR3 rearrangement, sequence reads were collapsed and filtered. For each sample, productive Simpson clonality was calculated by taking the square root of Simpson's diversity index across productive rearrangements. Entries here come from immuneACCESS through TCRdb and include only in-frame sequences with V and J called. Some clones fail to appear in such tables; in the studies checked, an unresolved V gene covers under half of the shortfall, and the cause of the remainder is unknown. V, J and clone size are those of that table, while D and trimming were read from the DNA. A total of under 200,000 clones appear in this sample, over 70% of them only once. 5.6% of the sample is held by the ten biggest clonotypes.

This entry belongs to a study of blood T cell repertoires in COVID-19 (dated by TCRdb to 2018 to 2020). About the study as a whole: The collaborator samples originated in the United States, Italy and Spain and spanned the acute and convalescent phases of COVID-19. The material from the prospective study consisted of cDNA or gDNA derived from T cells, B-cell-depleted T cells, or PBMCs. The dataset comprised deeply sampled blood TCRbeta repertoires from subjects exposed to, actively infected with, or recovered from COVID-19. A freely available public database, intended as a resource for researchers studying the immune response to SARS-CoV-2, is where the repertoires were released. The samples were drawn from two sources: the first 160 participants of the ongoing ImmuneRACE study, and about 1,300 subjects contributed by 6 global collaborators. Nearly every sample came with metadata listing a de-identified subject ID, COVID-19 status, age in years and sex. Where HLA class I and class II types were available, the types were taken from metadata supplied by the sample provider, not from assay-based typing.

Study-wide findings and limitations: Clinical and demographic metadata were provided uncurated, with the amount varying by source and participant.

The receptor comes from a woman aged 40 to 55 with acute COVID-19. Sequencing was carried out using PBMCs or T cells enriched from blood (not recorded which). This chain is built from TRBV4-2 and TRBJ2-2; matching of 6 bases hints at TRBD2 as the D gene. The CDR3 has the sequence CASSRLVLARGTGELFF. The DNA sequence is as follows: TGTGCCAGCAGCCGACTAGTTCTGGCTAGGGGCACCGGGGAGCTGTTTTTT.